These T cell receptor beta chains were read from a single sample in a study of blood T cells in healthy people across ages. MiXCR, run by TCRdb on the 5' RACE reads, gives a single entry per CDR3 protein. The sample has 600,000 to 650,000 distinct CDR3 sequences; roughly 58% are singletons. Source material: blood. These receptors were collected from a man aged 55-75 years in good health. Each CDR3 is given with its conserved first and last residue. Fields, in order: D gene, J gene, clone size, V gene, CDR3 DNA, CDR3 protein. The D gene is left open where the match is weak. Rows may omit the clone size; those that give it use once, few, many or a size class.

>.|TRBJ2-1|.|TRBV2
TGTGCCAGCAGCCTGGGGCCTTATGAGCAGTTCTTC
CASSLGPYEQFF
>TRBD2|TRBJ2-7|.|TRBV20-1
TGCAGTGCCTCTAGCGGGGCCTCCTACGAGCAGTACTTC
CSASSGASYEQYF
>TRBD1|TRBJ1-2|few|TRBV6-6
TGTGCCAGCAGTTACTCGGGGACAGTTTTCTATGGCTACACCTTC
CASSYSGTVFYGYTF
>TRBD1|TRBJ1-4|few|TRBV20-1
TGCAGTGCTACTACCCCACAGGGGGATAATGAAAAACTGTTTTTT
CSATTPQGDNEKLFF
>TRBD2|TRBJ2-5|.|TRBV13
TGTGCCAGCAGCCCGGGACTAGCCCAGATTGGAGAAGAGACCCAGTACTTC
CASSPGLAQIGEETQYF
>TRBD1|TRBJ2-7|.|TRBV20-1
TGCAGTGCTATCCCCACAGACAGGGGGAGCTCCTACAATGAGCAGTACTTC
CSAIPTDRGSSYNEQYF
>.|TRBJ2-5|.|TRBV10-3
TGTGCCATCAGTGAAGTCGGAGAGACCCAGTACTTC
CAISEVGETQYF
>.|TRBJ2-1|few|TRBV14
TGTGCCAGCAGCCAAGATTTCGGGCCATGGAATGAGCAGTTCTTC
CASSQDFGPWNEQFF
>.|TRBJ2-5|.|TRBV20-1
TGCAGTGCTAGAATGGGACTGGCACAAGAGACCCAGTACTTC
CSARMGLAQETQYF
>TRBD2|TRBJ2-1|.|TRBV10-3
TGTGCCATCAGTGAGTCTAACGGGGGGGTCGGTGAGCAGTTCTTC
CAISESNGGVGEQFF
>.|TRBJ2-4|.|TRBV20-1
TGCAGTGAAACCGGTGGGGAGCAGTACTTC
CSETGGEQYF
>.|TRBJ2-1|.|TRBV12-3/TRBV12-4
TGTGCCAGCAGTTTGATGGGCGCCTCGGGGGATGAGCAGTTCTTC
CASSLMGASGDEQFF
>.|TRBJ1-1|.|TRBV6-5
TGTGCCAGCAGTTACTGGTCACAGGGAAGGGGGGAAGCTTTCTTT
CASSYWSQGRGEAFF
>.|TRBJ1-2|.|TRBV5-1
TGCGCCAGCAGGAACGACCTAAGTTATGGCTACAACTTC
CASRNDLSYGYNF
>.|TRBJ1-6|.|TRBV25-1
TGTGCCAGCAGCCCCCTAACCGGACAGTTGAATTCACCCCTCCACTTT
CASSPLTGQLNSPLHF
>TRBD2|TRBJ2-1|.|TRBV25-1
TGTGCCAGCAGTGAATATGGCGGGGGGCCAATTTACAATGAGCAGTTCTTC
CASSEYGGGPIYNEQFF
>.|TRBJ1-2|.|TRBV7-2
TGTGCCAGCAGCCTCTGGGGGCAGGAATATGGCTACACCTTC
CASSLWGQEYGYTF
>.|TRBJ2-5|.|TRBV4-1
TGCGCCAGCAGCCAAGAAGACGGGGGACCTGAAGAGACCCAGTACTTC
CASSQEDGGPEETQYF
>.|TRBJ1-5|few|TRBV13
TGTGCCAGCAGCATATACAGGGTTGGGCAGCCCCAGCATTTT
CASSIYRVGQPQHF
>.|TRBJ1-1|once|TRBV2
TGTGCCGGAGCCTGGGGGCGCGGCACTGAAGCTTTCTTT
CAGAWGRGTEAFF
>.|TRBJ1-2|few|TRBV4-2
TGTGCCAGCAGCCAGGGCAACTTGAGGAACTATGGCTACACCTTC
CASSQGNLRNYGYTF
>.|TRBJ2-7|.|TRBV20-1
TGCAGTGCTAGCGGTGGATTTGGCTACGAGCAGTACTTC
CSASGGFGYEQYF
>.|TRBJ2-3|.|TRBV2
TGTGCCAGCATTCGGGGAAACACAGATACGCAGTATTTT
CASIRGNTDTQYF
>TRBD1|TRBJ1-6|few|TRBV20-1
TGCAGTGCTAGAGATCCAAGGACAGGGGGAGATTCACCCCTCCACTTT
CSARDPRTGGDSPLHF
>TRBD2|TRBJ2-5|.|TRBV19
TGTGCCAGTAGTATCCGACTAGCCGGGGCAGCATCAGAGACCCAGTACTTC
CASSIRLAGAASETQYF
>.|TRBJ1-1|.|TRBV7-9
TGTGCCAGCAGCGTAGGGAGAGAATTGGCTTTCTTT
CASSVGRELAFF
>TRBD2|TRBJ2-1|.|TRBV7-2
TGTGCCAGCAGCTCACCGACTAGCGGGGGAGTTCAGTTCTTC
CASSSPTSGGVQFF
>.|TRBJ2-5|.|TRBV2
TGTGCCAGCAGAAGGGAGTTGGAGACCCAGTACTTC
CASRRELETQYF
>TRBD1|TRBJ2-1|few|TRBV7-8
TGTGCCAGCAGCCCTCGACAGGGGGCTATCTACAATGAGCAGTTCTTC
CASSPRQGAIYNEQFF
>.|TRBJ2-6|few|TRBV7-9
TGTGCCAGCAGCTTAAGTGGGGATACTGGGGCCAACGTCCTGACTTTC
CASSLSGDTGANVLTF
>.|TRBJ2-3|.|TRBV18
TGTGCCAGCTCACCTTTTTCTGGGGCTAGCACAGATACGCAGTATTTT
CASSPFSGASTDTQYF
>TRBD1|TRBJ1-2|.|TRBV28
TGTGCCAGCATGACAGGGAGGGGGGTCTATGGCTACACCTTC
CASMTGRGVYGYTF
>TRBD2|TRBJ2-1|.|TRBV20-1
TGCAGTGCTAGAGCGGGACTAGCGGGGGCCAATGAGCAGTTCTTC
CSARAGLAGANEQFF
>TRBD2|TRBJ2-5|.|TRBV3-1
TGTGCCAGCAGCCAATTTAGCGGGGGCCAAGAGACCCAGTACTTC
CASSQFSGGQETQYF
>.|TRBJ2-1|.|TRBV7-9
TGTGCCAGCAGCCCCCAGAGTGGAGAGCAGTTCTTC
CASSPQSGEQFF
>.|TRBJ1-2|.|TRBV4-1
TGCGCCAGCAGCCCGACCCACGACAGGAACTATGGCTACACCTTC
CASSPTHDRNYGYTF
>TRBD1|TRBJ1-1|.|TRBV6-1
TGTGCCAGCAGTCTGGACAGGGTCGGAGCTTTCTTT
CASSLDRVGAFF
>TRBD2|TRBJ2-3|.|TRBV4-1
TGCGCCAGCAGCCAAGATTTAATGCTAGCGGGGGGGACTGATACGCAGTATTTT
CASSQDLMLAGGTDTQYF
>.|TRBJ2-4|few|TRBV20-1
TGCAGTGCCCAGCCAGCCAAAAACATTCAGTACTTC
CSAQPAKNIQYF
>.|TRBJ2-5|.|TRBV7-2
TGTGCCAGCAGCCCTACAGCGGCGCAAGAGACCCAGTACTTC
CASSPTAAQETQYF
>TRBD1|TRBJ2-7|few|TRBV18
TGTGCCAGCTCATCGACAGGGGGCGCGGGGTACGAGCAGTACTTC
CASSSTGGAGYEQYF
>TRBD2|TRBJ2-5|.|TRBV3-1
TGTGCCAGCAGCCAACGACTAGCGGGGGATCGGGAGACCCAGTACTTC
CASSQRLAGDRETQYF